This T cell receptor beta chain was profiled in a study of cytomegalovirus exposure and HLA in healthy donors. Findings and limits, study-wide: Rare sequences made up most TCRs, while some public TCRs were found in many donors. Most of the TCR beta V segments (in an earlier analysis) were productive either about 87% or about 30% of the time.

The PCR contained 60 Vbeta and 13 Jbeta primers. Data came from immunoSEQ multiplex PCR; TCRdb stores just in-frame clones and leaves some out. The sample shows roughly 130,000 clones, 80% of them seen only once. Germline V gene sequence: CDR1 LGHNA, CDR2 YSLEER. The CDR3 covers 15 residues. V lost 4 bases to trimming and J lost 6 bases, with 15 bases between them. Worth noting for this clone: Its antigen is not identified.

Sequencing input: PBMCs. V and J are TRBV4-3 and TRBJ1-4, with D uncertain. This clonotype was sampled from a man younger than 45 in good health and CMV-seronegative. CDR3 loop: CASSPRIRGYEKLFF. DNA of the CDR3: TGCGCCAGCAGCCCCCGGATCAGAGGATATGAAAAACTGTTTTTT.